Shown below are 18 T cell receptor beta chains from a single sample sequenced in a study of T cells after yellow fever vaccination. TCRdb re-called the 5' RACE reads through MiXCR, storing one row per CDR3 protein. Among approximately 550,000 distinct CDR3 sequences, approximately 13% were seen once, and the ten largest hold over 12%. The sequencing used PBMCs, collected on the day of the yellow fever booster vaccination. The source of these receptors is a man in his thirties or forties who received the YFV17D yellow fever vaccine.

This chain connects TRBV12-3 or TRBV12-4 to TRBJ1-6; D is ambiguous. V gave up 6 bases and J gave up 11 bases, with 14 bases separating them. The CDR3 contains 13 residues. CDR3 sequence reads: CASSVGSWAPLHF. The CDR3 DNA sequence: TGTGCCAGCAGCGTGGGGAGCTGGGCACCCCTCCACTTT.

The V gene is TRBV7-2, the J gene TRBJ2-7, with D perhaps matching TRBD1 (5 bases). This CDR3 has 14 amino acids. Germline values: CDR1 SGHTA, CDR2 FQGNSA. V was trimmed by 5 bases and J by 3 bases, leaving 14 bases between them. CDR3 sequence (DNA): TGTGCCAGCAGCACAGGCTGGATTATCTACGAGCAGTACTTC. Protein: CASSTGWIIYEQYF.

The gene calls are TRBV20-1 and TRBJ2-7; D uncertain. CDR1 and CDR2 from the germline V gene are DFQATT and SNEGSKA (reference sequence). V was clipped by 5 bases and J by 0 bases, with 20 bases between them. This CDR3 region has 16 residues. CDR3 coding DNA: TGCAGTGCTTCCTCACCCCCACAAGAAAGCTCCTACGAGCAGTACTTC. Translated, it gives CSASSPPQESSYEQYF.

V gene TRBV19 combines with J gene TRBJ2-1; TRBD1 aligns across 7 bases. Looked up from germline, CDR1 is LNHDA and CDR2 is SQIVND (reference sequence). There are 17 residues in the CDR3. With 3 bases clipped from V and 7 bases from J, the junction kept 15 bases outside the gene matches. CDR3 nucleotides: TGTGCCAGTAGTATGGTAACCGGGACAGTGGGTAGGAATGAGCAGTTCTTC. Translation gives CASSMVTGTVGRNEQFF.

The sample holds a few counts of this clonotype. This chain connects TRBV13 to TRBJ1-1; weak D call: TRBD1 (6 bases). Germline V gene data show CDR1 as PRHDT and CDR2 as FYEKMQ (reference sequence). The CDR3 is 14 residues long. V was clipped by 1 base and J by 10 bases, with 16 bases between them. The CDR3 bases are TGTGCCAGCAGCTTAGAGCTGGGGGCGCGGTCAGCTTTCTTT. Translated: CASSLELGARSAFF.

This rearrangement joins TRBV12-3 or TRBV12-4 to TRBJ1-1; weak D call: TRBD1 (5 bases). The V and J ends lost 3 bases and 4 bases respectively, with 9 bases between them. The CDR3 is 13 amino acids. The CDR3 region is CASSFPGSTEAFF. CDR3 sequence (DNA): TGTGCCAGCAGTTTCCCAGGGAGCACTGAAGCTTTCTTT.

Concerning this clonotype: Given a much more abundant clone one base away, this may be a read error. The chain employs TRBV12-3 or TRBV12-4 and TRBJ1-2; a weak D match, TRBD1 (5 bases). This CDR3 has 13 residues. CDR3: CASSLRVGYGYSF. The CDR3 nucleotides read TGTGCCAGCAGCCTCAGGGTGGGCTATGGCTACTCCTTC.

This clonotype was detected only once. The gene calls are TRBV7-2 and TRBJ2-7, with unresolved D. Germline values: CDR1 SGHTA, CDR2 FQGNSA. V shed 4 bases and J shed 1 base, with 14 bases lying between them. The CDR3 is 15 residues long. CDR3 amino acids: CASSSLHTASYEQYF. In nucleotides, the CDR3 is TGTGCCAGCAGCTCACTCCACACGGCTTCCTACGAGCAGTACTTC.

CDR3 sequence: CASSQRAHGTGELFF. CDR3 in DNA: TGTGCCAGTTCTCAGAGAGCTCATGGGACCGGGGAGCTGTTTTTT. The J gene is TRBJ2-2, the V gene TRBV2; D unresolved. Trimming removed 9 bases at V and 5 bases at J, with 19 bases between. Looked up from germline, CDR1 is SNHLY and CDR2 is FYNNEI. CDR3 length: 15 amino acids. Full variable domain (missing parts from reference TRBV2 and TRBJ2-2): EPEVTQTPSHQVTQMGQEVILRCVPISNHLYFYWYRQILGQKVEFLVSFYNNEISEKSEIFDDQFSVERPDGSNFTLKIRSTKLEDSAMYFCASSQRAHGTGELFFGEGSRLTVL.

This clonotype was found a few times. The V call is TRBV4-1, the J call TRBJ1-4; D is ambiguous. CDR1 and CDR2 from the germline V gene are MGHRA and YSYEKL. CDR3 size: 13 residues. The V gene lost 3 bases and the J gene lost 7 bases, with 9 bases spanning the gap. CDR3 bases: TGCGCCAGCAGCCAGATGGTCCTTGAAAAACTGTTTTTT. This translates into CASSQMVLEKLFF.

This chain links TRBV18 with TRBJ2-5, with 8 nucleotides matching TRBD2. Germline V gene sequence: CDR1 KGHSH, CDR2 LQKENI. Trimming at V came to 8 bases and at J to 1 base, leaving 3 bases not matched to a gene. The CDR3 contains 13 residues. The CDR3 bases are TGTGCCAGCGGAACTAGCGGCCAAGAGACCCAGTACTTC. It yields the protein CASGTSGQETQYF.

The CDR3 DNA sequence: TGCAGTGCTAGAGGGCTCAGTCAATCATACAATGAGCAGTTCTTC. Its translation: CSARGLSQSYNEQFF. The chain has TRBV20-1 and TRBJ2-1; D is unclear. This CDR3 region has 15 residues. V lost 1 base and J 4 bases, leaving 14 bases between the germline ends. The germline V gene encodes CDR1 DFQATT and CDR2 SNEGSKA (reference sequence).

This clonotype was detected a few times. At one end, the junction sequence differs from germline, possibly due to a read error. The rearrangement joins TRBV28 to TRBJ1-2, with TRBD1 matching over 8 bases. The CDR3 has 15 residues. Germline assignment: CDR1 MDHEN and CDR2 SYDVKM. The CDR3 spells CASSSKRTGPPNSSF. CDR3 DNA sequence: TGTGCCAGCAGTTCAAAGCGGACAGGGCCCCCCAACTCCTCCTTC.

In its sample, this clonotype was seen many times. The V and J genes are TRBV10-2 and TRBJ2-2; no definite D call. CDR1 is WSHSY, CDR2 SAAADI, per germline. The length of the CDR3 is 12 residues. Trimming stripped 3 bases from V and 4 bases from J, with 3 bases between. DNA for the CDR3: TGCGCCAGCAGTGAAAGCACCGGGGAGCTGTTTTTT. This encodes CASSESTGELFF.

This clonotype was picked up a small number of times. V usage is TRBV6-2 or TRBV6-3 and J usage is TRBJ2-2; tentatively, D is TRBD2 (6 bases). Trimming stripped 4 bases from V and 1 base from J, with 13 bases between. Germline-derived CDR1 and CDR2 are MNHEY and SVGEGT. The CDR3 covers 16 residues. The CDR3 protein is CASSFGGSRNTGELFF. CDR3 nucleotide sequence: TGTGCCAGCAGTTTCGGGGGTAGCCGGAACACCGGGGAGCTGTTTTTT.

The V and J genes are TRBV7-9 and TRBJ2-2; a weak D match, TRBD2 (5 bases). This CDR3 contains 16 residues. Germline V CDR1 and CDR2: SEHNR, FQNEAQ (reference sequence). Trimming took 5 bases from V and 0 from J, leaving 13 bases between them. CDR3 coding DNA: TGTGCCAGCAGCCCAAGAGGGATTTCGAACACCGGGGAGCTGTTTTTT. Protein sequence: CASSPRGISNTGELFF.

The V and J genes are TRBV5-1 and TRBJ2-7; D is ambiguous. CDR3 length: 15 residues. Germline V gene data show CDR1 as SGHRS and CDR2 as YFSETQ. The ends were cut back, 6 bases at V and 2 bases at J, with 18 bases in the middle. The CDR3 here is CASTKTGGDPYEQYF. The CDR3 DNA reads as TGCGCCAGCACCAAAACGGGTGGGGATCCCTACGAGCAGTACTTC.

This clonotype occurred once. The chain is built from TRBV7-9 and TRBJ2-1; no firm D call. The CDR3 totals 15 residues. The V gene's germline CDR1 is SEHNR and CDR2 FQNEAQ (reference sequence). V gave up 4 bases and J gave up 1 base, with 11 bases separating them. CDR3 in DNA: TGTGCCAGCAGCTCGCCCGTTCGTTCCTACAATGAGCAGTTCTTC. This sequence encodes CASSSPVRSYNEQFF.